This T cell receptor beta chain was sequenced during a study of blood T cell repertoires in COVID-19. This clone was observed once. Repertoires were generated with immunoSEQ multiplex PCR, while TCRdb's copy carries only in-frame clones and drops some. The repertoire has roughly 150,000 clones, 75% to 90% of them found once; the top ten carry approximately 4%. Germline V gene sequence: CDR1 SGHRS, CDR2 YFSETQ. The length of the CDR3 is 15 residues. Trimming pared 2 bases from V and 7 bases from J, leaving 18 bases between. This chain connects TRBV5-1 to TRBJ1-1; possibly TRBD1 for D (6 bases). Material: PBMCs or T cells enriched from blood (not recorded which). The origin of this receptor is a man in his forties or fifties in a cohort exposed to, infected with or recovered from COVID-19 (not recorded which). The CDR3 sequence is CASSFNSGEGDEAFF. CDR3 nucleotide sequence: TGCGCCAGCAGCTTTAACAGCGGAGAGGGGGATGAAGCTTTCTTT.